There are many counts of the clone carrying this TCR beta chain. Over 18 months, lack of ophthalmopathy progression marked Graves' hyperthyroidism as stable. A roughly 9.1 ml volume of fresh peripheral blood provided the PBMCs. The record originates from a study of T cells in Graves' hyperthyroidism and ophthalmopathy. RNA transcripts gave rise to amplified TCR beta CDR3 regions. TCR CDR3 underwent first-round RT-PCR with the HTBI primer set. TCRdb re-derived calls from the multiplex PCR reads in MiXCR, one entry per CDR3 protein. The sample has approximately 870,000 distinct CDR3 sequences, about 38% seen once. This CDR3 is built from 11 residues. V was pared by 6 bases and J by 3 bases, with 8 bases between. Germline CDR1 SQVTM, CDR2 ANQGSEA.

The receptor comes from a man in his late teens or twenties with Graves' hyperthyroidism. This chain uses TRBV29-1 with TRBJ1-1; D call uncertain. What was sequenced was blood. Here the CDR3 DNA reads TGCAGCGTCAACGAGGACACTGAAGCTTTCTTT. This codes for CSVNEDTEAFF. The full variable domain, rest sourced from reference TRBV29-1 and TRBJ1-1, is SAVISQKPSRDICQRGTSLTIQCQVDSQVTMMFWYRQQPGQSLTLIATANQGSEATYESGFVIDKFPISRPNLTFSTLTVSNMSPEDSSIYLCSVNEDTEAFFGQGTRLTVV.